These 29 T cell receptor beta chains were all obtained from the same sample, sequenced in a study of post-analysis software for immune sequencing data. Study-level results: Roughly five TRBV segments appeared more often in patients than in controls, and TRBV5-6, TRBV5-1 and TRBV20-1 were among these.

Built from TCR beta cDNA, the libraries had unique molecular identifiers in them. Via MiXCR, TCRdb re-called the PCR reads, giving one row per CDR3 protein. The data hold roughly 800,000 distinct CDR3 sequences, with approximately 53% observed a single time. Antigen specificity for these receptors is unknown. The sequencing input was blood. The receptor source for this set is a girl aged 10-17 years with multiple sclerosis.

V gene TRBV5-6 combines with J gene TRBJ2-5; 8 nucleotides agree with TRBD1. J gave up 13 bases and V 4 bases, and 12 bases lay outside the gene matches. CDR1 is SGHDT, CDR2 YYEEEE, per germline. CDR3 length equals 13 residues. The DNA of the CDR3 is TGTGCCAGCAGCCGTGGGGCCTCCGGGACAGGGTACTTC. Its protein product is CASSRGASGTGYF.

The genes are TRBV7-2 and TRBJ2-7, with D perhaps TRBD1 (6 bases). The germline V gene encodes CDR1 SGHTA and CDR2 FQGNSA. With 5 bases removed from V and 3 bases from J, the gap between germline ends came to 23 bases. The CDR3 runs 17 residues. The CDR3 nucleotides read TGTGCCAGCAGCCCCCTCCCCCAGGGGTCCTTCCTCTACGAGCAGTACTTC. It specifies CASSPLPQGSFLYEQYF.

The genes are TRBV6-5 and TRBJ1-2; D remains unclear. CDR3 size: 12 residues. Germline CDR1 and CDR2: MNHEY and SVGAGI. The V and J ends lost 6 bases and 8 bases respectively, with 13 bases between them. The CDR3 DNA reads as TGTGCCAGCAGGGCCACGCGTCAAGGCTACACCTTC. Protein product: CASRATRQGYTF.

The V gene is TRBV29-1, the J gene TRBJ2-5, with a weak D call TRBD1 (6 bases). Trimming left V 2 bases short and J 7 bases short, with 17 bases between. The CDR3 runs to 14 residues. CDR1 and CDR2 (germline): SQVTM, ANQGSEA. CDR3 sequence: CSVEPGAFGGTQYF. CDR3 nucleotides: TGCAGCGTTGAACCAGGGGCTTTCGGCGGGACCCAGTACTTC.

This clonotype turned up a few times. The chain links TRBV5-1 to TRBJ2-5, with D possibly called TRBD1 or TRBD2 (5 bases each). The V gene's germline CDR1 is SGHRS and CDR2 YFSETQ. CDR3 length equals 15 residues. Trimming removed 1 base at V and 1 base at J, with 11 bases between. The CDR3 nucleotides are TGCGCCAGCAGCTTGCGGGACGGCTTCCAAGAGACCCAGTACTTC. Translated: CASSLRDGFQETQYF. Together with reference TRBV5-1 and TRBJ2-5, the CDR3 gives the full variable domain: KAGVTQTPRYLIKTRGQQVTLSCSPISGHRSVSWYQQTPGQGLQFLFEYFSETQRNKGNFPGRFSGRQFSNSRSEMNVSTLELGDSALYLCASSLRDGFQETQYFGPGTRLLVL.

The V and J genes are TRBV27 and TRBJ2-1; 14 bases align to TRBD2. Trimming cost V 5 bases and J 9 bases; bases outside gene matches: 15. Germline V gives CDR1 MNHEY, CDR2 SMNVEV (reference sequence). The CDR3 spans 18 residues. The CDR3 reads CASSPPRPTSGRVGEQFF. The CDR3 DNA follows: TGTGCCAGCAGTCCCCCTCGACCGACTAGCGGGAGGGTTGGTGAGCAGTTCTTC.

The J gene is TRBJ1-2, the V gene TRBV7-3; D not certain. Per germline, CDR1 SGHTA and CDR2 FQGTGA. The CDR3 covers 13 residues. V was clipped by 5 bases and J by 4 bases, with 11 bases between them. The DNA for the CDR3 is TGTGCCAGCAGCAAACAGTTAGGCTATGGCTACACCTTC. Its translation: CASSKQLGYGYTF.

The J gene is TRBJ2-4, the V gene TRBV12-3 or TRBV12-4, with D perhaps TRBD1 (6 bases). This CDR3 contains 18 residues. Trimming stripped 3 bases from V and 2 bases from J, with 20 bases between. Written as DNA, the CDR3 is TGTGCCAGCAGTTTTCCTCTAGGTTCGCAGGGGACCAAAAACATTCAGTACTTC. It is translated as CASSFPLGSQGTKNIQYF.

The V gene is TRBV10-3, the J gene TRBJ2-7, with 8 bases fitting TRBD1. Per germline, CDR1 ENHRY and CDR2 SYGVKD. V shed 5 bases and J 3 bases; nucleotides not matched to a gene: 9. The CDR3 is 15 residues long. CDR3 DNA: TGTGCCATCAGTCAGACCGGGACAGGTCGCTACGAGCAGTACTTC. It yields the protein CAISQTGTGRYEQYF.

The chain recombines TRBV7-8 with TRBJ2-1; D unresolved. V lost 5 bases and J 0 bases, leaving 8 bases between the germline ends. This CDR3 is 14 amino acids long. CDR1 and CDR2 from the germline V gene are SGHVS and FQNEAQ. The CDR3 reads CASSQDTSYNEQFF. The CDR3 DNA sequence: TGTGCCAGCAGCCAAGACACCTCCTACAATGAGCAGTTCTTC.

This chain links TRBV20-1 with TRBJ2-7; D remains ambiguous. The CDR3 loop spans 11 amino acids. CDR1 is DFQATT, CDR2 SNEGSKA, per germline (reference sequence). V was shortened by 4 bases and J by 2 bases, with 6 bases between the two germline ends. The chain's CDR3 is CSAKITYEQYF. CDR3 nucleotide sequence: TGCAGTGCTAAGATTACCTACGAGCAGTACTTC.

CDR3 amino acids: CSATQGLAVIDTQYF. CDR3 DNA: TGCAGTGCCACCCAGGGACTAGCGGTAATAGATACGCAGTATTTT. This chain joins TRBV20-1 and TRBJ2-3, with 11 bases aligning to TRBD2. Germline V gives CDR1 DFQATT, CDR2 SNEGSKA (reference sequence). This CDR3 is 15 amino acids long. The trim removed 6 bases at V and 5 bases at J, leaving 10 bases unmatched.

V is TRBV7-6 and J is TRBJ2-3; 8 bases map to TRBD2. This CDR3 contains 15 residues. Germline loops: CDR1 SGHVS, CDR2 FNYEAQ. J lost 6 bases, V lost 4 bases, and 9 bases had no gene match. The CDR3 region is CASSSAPLAADTQYF. CDR3 DNA: TGTGCCAGCAGCTCCGCCCCACTAGCGGCGGATACGCAGTATTTT.

The CDR3 nucleotides are TGCGCCAGCAGCGACACGGCATTAGCCAAAAACATTCAGTACTTC. Translation: CASSDTALAKNIQYF. The genes are TRBV4-1 and TRBJ2-4; D call uncertain. CDR1 MGHRA and CDR2 YSYEKL come from the germline V gene. Trimming removed 5 bases at V and 0 bases at J, with 11 bases between. This CDR3 is built from 15 residues.

The V call is TRBV12-3 or TRBV12-4, the J call TRBJ1-6; maybe TRBD1 (6 bases). V gave up 6 bases and J gave up 6 bases, with 12 bases separating them. The CDR3 length is 14 residues. CDR3 region: CASRPTRGNSPLHF. The CDR3 nucleotides read TGTGCCAGCAGGCCAACCAGGGGTAATTCACCCCTCCACTTT.

The V call is TRBV7-2, the J call TRBJ2-1; 13 bases are shared with TRBD2. The J segment lost 7 bases and the V segment lost 7 bases, leaving 7 bases of the junction unmatched. The CDR3 consists of 15 residues. CDR1 and CDR2 from the germline V gene are SGHTA and FQGNSA. The CDR3 protein is CASIKLAGGVNEQFF. In DNA, the CDR3 is TGTGCCAGCATCAAACTAGCGGGAGGGGTGAATGAGCAGTTCTTC.

The chain combines TRBV6-2 or TRBV6-3 with TRBJ2-7; D might be TRBD1 or TRBD2, each matching 6 bases. The V gene lost 11 bases and the J gene lost 6 bases, with 17 bases spanning the gap. CDR1 is MNHEY and CDR2 is SVGEGT in the germline V gene. This CDR3 is 12 amino acids long. CDR3 nucleotides: TGTGCCGCGGGACACCTGTTACGCGAGCAGTACTTC. Amino acid sequence: CAAGHLLREQYF.

This clonotype has only a few counts. V usage is TRBV29-1 and J usage is TRBJ2-1; 7 bases match TRBD2. The CDR3 totals 13 residues. The V segment lost 3 bases and the J segment 8 bases; nucleotides outside the gene matches: 7. The V gene's germline CDR1 is SQVTM and CDR2 ANQGSEA. DNA for the CDR3: TGCAGCGTTGAGGGGACTACGATGGATGAGCAGTTCTTC. It is translated as CSVEGTTMDEQFF.

V gene TRBV5-1 combines with J gene TRBJ2-1; maybe TRBD2 (6 bases). Germline loops: CDR1 SGHRS, CDR2 YFSETQ. The CDR3 loop spans 16 amino acids. Between the trimmed V and J ends, which lost 0 bases and 2 bases, there was a span of 12 bases. The CDR3 DNA follows: TGCGCCAGCAGCTTGGTGGCGGCGGGAACCTACAATGAGCAGTTCTTC. This codes for CASSLVAAGTYNEQFF.

This chain uses TRBV12-3 or TRBV12-4 with TRBJ1-2; TRBD1 might be the D (5 bases). V was trimmed by 2 bases and J by 8 bases, leaving 12 bases between them. The CDR3 sequence is 13 residues long. CDR3 region: CASSLIREGGYTF. CDR3 coding DNA: TGTGCCAGCAGTTTAATCAGGGAGGGGGGCTACACCTTC.

The chain has TRBV20-1 and TRBJ2-7, with 9 bases fitting TRBD1. The CDR3 runs to 13 residues. Germline-derived CDR1 and CDR2 are DFQATT and SNEGSKA (reference sequence). V lost 5 bases, J lost 6 bases, and 8 bases stayed unmatched. CDR3 sequence reads: CSAVRQGVSEQYF. The CDR3 DNA sequence: TGCAGTGCTGTCCGACAGGGGGTGAGCGAGCAGTACTTC.

The V call is TRBV19, the J call TRBJ1-2; 9 bases fit TRBD1. This CDR3 comprises 16 residues. Germline V lookup: CDR1 LNHDA, CDR2 SQIVND (reference sequence). V gave up 4 bases and J gave up 4 bases; unmatched junction bases: 10. CDR3 region: CASSTLPGQGFYGYTF. Written as DNA, the CDR3 is TGTGCCAGTAGTACGCTCCCGGGACAGGGCTTCTATGGCTACACCTTC. The variable domain in full, completed from reference TRBV19 and TRBJ1-2, reads DGGITQSPKYLFRKEGQNVTLSCEQNLNHDAMYWYRQDPGQGLRLIYYSQIVNDFQKGDIAEGYSVSREKKESFPLTVTSAQKNPTAFYLCASSTLPGQGFYGYTFGSGTRLTVV.

This chain links TRBV10-3 with TRBJ2-3; D is unresolved. CDR1 ENHRY and CDR2 SYGVKD come from the germline V gene. V shed 4 bases and J shed 0 bases, with 5 bases lying between them. CDR3 length equals 13 residues. CDR3 in DNA: TGTGCCATCAGTGGGTATAGCACAGATACGCAGTATTTT. Protein product: CAISGYSTDTQYF.

The genes are TRBV29-1 and TRBJ2-3, with 12 nucleotides matching TRBD2. Looked up from germline, CDR1 is SQVTM and CDR2 is ANQGSEA. V gave up 0 bases and J gave up 1 base; unmatched junction bases: 14. There are 20 residues in the CDR3. In DNA form, the CDR3 reads TGCAGCGTTGAAGATCTAGCGGGAGGGAGTGGGGGCCTACGCACAGATACGCAGTATTTT. Translating it yields CSVEDLAGGSGGLRTDTQYF.

V is TRBV12-3 or TRBV12-4 and J is TRBJ2-1, with 7 positions matching TRBD2. This CDR3 spans 14 amino acids. Trimming cost V 6 bases and J 7 bases; bases outside gene matches: 9. The CDR3 spells CASSTSVRVNEQFF. DNA of the CDR3: TGTGCCAGCAGCACTAGCGTGAGGGTAAATGAGCAGTTCTTC.

The rearrangement uses TRBV12-3 or TRBV12-4 and TRBJ2-4, with 7 positions matching TRBD2. The CDR3 has 15 amino acids. J lost 7 bases, V lost 2 bases, and 8 bases had no gene match. CDR3 DNA: TGTGCCAGCAGTTTACCCGGGAGGTTCATCAACATTCAGTACTTC. It translates to CASSLPGRFINIQYF.

The chain is built from TRBV10-3 and TRBJ2-3, with 10 nucleotides matching TRBD2. V trimming: 6 bases; J trimming: 4 bases; junction bases outside the gene matches: 7. The CDR3 runs to 15 residues. The V gene's germline CDR1 is ENHRY and CDR2 SYGVKD. For the CDR3, the DNA is TGTGCCATCAGGCCGACTAGCGGGTCGGCAGATACGCAGTATTTT. It specifies CAIRPTSGSADTQYF.

This clonotype was seen only a few times. This chain links TRBV29-1 with TRBJ2-3; D not resolved. Trimming shortened V by 4 bases and J by 2 bases, and 4 bases separated the two germline ends. The CDR3 runs 11 residues. The germline gives CDR1 SQVTM, CDR2 ANQGSEA. CDR3 residues: CSVADTDTQYF. CDR3 DNA: TGCAGCGTTGCCGACACAGATACGCAGTATTTT.

This sequence joins TRBV6-5 and TRBJ2-1; 9 bases are shared with TRBD2. CDR3 length equals 13 residues. J was trimmed by 13 bases and V by 2 bases; bases with no gene match: 6. The germline gives CDR1 MNHEY, CDR2 SVGAGI. The CDR3 DNA reads as TGTGCCAGCAGTTACAAGCTAGCGGGGATACAGTTCTTC. Translating it yields CASSYKLAGIQFF.